Following are 20 T cell receptor beta chains from one sample sequenced in a study of cytomegalovirus exposure and HLA in healthy donors. TCRdb keeps only in-frame clones here, not all; method: immunoSEQ multiplex PCR. The sample consists of roughly 70,000 clones, around nine tenths of them appearing once. Sequencing was carried out using PBMCs. These receptors were taken from a woman aged 18 to 35 in good health and CMV-seropositive.

This clone was detected only a few times. The V call is TRBV4-1, the J call TRBJ1-2; D remains unclear. This CDR3 contains 15 residues. Germline CDR1 MGHRA, CDR2 YSYEKL. V lost 3 bases, J lost 0 bases, and 11 bases lay in between. CDR3 nucleotides: TGCGCCAGCAGCCAGCCCGCAGCGGCTAACTATGGCTACACCTTC. Translated, it gives CASSQPAAANYGYTF.

This clone was seen just once. The chain carries TRBV25-1 and TRBJ1-2; 9 bases line up with TRBD1. Germline CDR1 reads MGHDK; CDR2 reads SYGVNS. The CDR3 loop spans 18 amino acids. Losses at the gene ends were 4 bases for V and 6 bases for J; bases not matched to a gene: 18. The CDR3 DNA sequence: TGTGCCAGCAGTGCCCTATCGGGGACAGGGCCCCTCGTTCATGGCTACACCTTC. This encodes CASSALSGTGPLVHGYTF.

The V and J genes are TRBV6-6 and TRBJ1-4, with 7 bases aligning to TRBD1. The CDR3 loop spans 16 amino acids. Germline-derived CDR1 and CDR2 are MNHNY and SVGAGI (reference sequence). V gave up 5 bases and J gave up 4 bases; unmatched junction bases: 10. The CDR3 nucleotides are TGTGCCAGCAGTCCGACTACGACAGGGTATAATGAAAAACTGTTTTTT. It yields the protein CASSPTTTGYNEKLFF.

The V and J genes are TRBV4-2 and TRBJ2-3, with D possibly being TRBD2 (7 bases). Germline V CDR1 and CDR2: LGHNA, YNFKEQ. Trimming took off 0 bases at V and 6 bases at J, with 25 bases between the two ends. The CDR3 sequence is 19 residues long. The DNA for the CDR3 is TGTGCCAGCAGCCAAGACTGGGCGGGGCTTGGGGGGGCAGGGGATACGCAGTATTTT. Its translation is CASSQDWAGLGGAGDTQYF.

V usage is TRBV11-2 and J usage is TRBJ2-2; D is ambiguous. V was shortened by 4 bases and J by 1 base, with 4 bases between the two germline ends. The CDR3 covers 13 residues. CDR1 is SGHAT, CDR2 FQNNGV, per germline. For the CDR3, the DNA is TGTGCCAGCAGCTCGTTGAACACCGGGGAGCTGTTTTTT. Protein sequence: CASSSLNTGELFF.

The chain couples TRBV7-2 to TRBJ1-2; 10 bases fit TRBD1. Germline V CDR1 and CDR2: SGHTA, FQGNSA. The CDR3 length is 15 residues. V lost 4 bases and J lost 2; bases outside the gene matches: 4. The CDR3 region is CASSSGQGRNYGYTF. The CDR3 bases are TGTGCCAGCAGCTCGGGACAGGGGCGCAACTATGGCTACACCTTC.

Here the CDR3 reads CASSPRGAGEAFF. CDR3 sequence (DNA): TGTGCCAGTAGCCCCCGGGGGGCGGGTGAAGCTTTCTTT. The chain combines TRBV19 with TRBJ1-1, with D possibly matching TRBD1 (6 bases). The ends were cut back, 6 bases at V and 7 bases at J, with 15 bases in the middle. Germline CDR1 reads LNHDA; CDR2 reads SQIVND (reference sequence). CDR3 length equals 13 residues.

CDR3 region: CASSAGGALEETQYF. The CDR3 DNA is TGTGCCAGCAGCGCGGGCGGGGCCTTAGAAGAGACCCAGTACTTC. The rearrangement uses TRBV9 and TRBJ2-5; the D gene is possibly TRBD2 (6 bases). This CDR3 is 15 amino acids long. Germline V gene data show CDR1 as SGDLS and CDR2 as YYNGEE. Trimming took 3 bases from V and 3 from J, leaving 15 bases between them.

The chain recombines TRBV6-1 with TRBJ2-7; weak D call: TRBD2 (6 bases). Germline V CDR1 and CDR2: MNHNS, SASEGT. Deletions cut 6 bases from V and 4 bases from J, with 16 bases between. This CDR3 region has 14 residues. CDR3 in amino acids: CASRSGTGTYEQYF. The CDR3 DNA follows: TGTGCCAGCAGGTCGGGGACGGGGACTTACGAGCAGTACTTC.

The rearrangement links TRBV6-5 to TRBJ1-1; D is uncertain. The CDR3 contains 15 residues. Trimming removed 0 bases at V and 0 bases at J, with 8 bases between. Germline V gene data show CDR1 as MNHEY and CDR2 as SVGAGI. CDR3 sequence: CASSYSHRVNTEAFF. The CDR3 bases are TGTGCCAGCAGTTACTCGCACCGAGTGAACACTGAAGCTTTCTTT.

For the CDR3, the DNA is TGTGCCTGGAGTGGGGGAGTGGACAGGGGGATCTATGGCTACACCTTC. Translating gives CAWSGGVDRGIYGYTF. The chain recombines TRBV30 with TRBJ1-2, with 10 positions matching TRBD1. The CDR3 has 16 amino acids. The germline V gene encodes CDR1 GTSNPN and CDR2 SVGIG (reference sequence). The J segment lost 4 bases and the V segment lost 1 base, leaving 9 bases of the junction unmatched.

The gene calls are TRBV10-1 and TRBJ1-2; D unclear. V shed 1 base and J shed 8 bases, with 11 bases lying between them. This CDR3 spans 13 amino acids. Germline V gives CDR1 WNHNN, CDR2 SYGVQD (reference sequence). The CDR3 nucleotides read TGCGCCAGCAGTGAGTTCCGGGTTTACGGCTACACCTTC. Its protein product is CASSEFRVYGYTF.

The gene calls are TRBV6-5 and TRBJ1-1; D is undetermined. V was pared by 4 bases and J by 0 bases, with 12 bases between. CDR3 length: 15 residues. From germline, CDR1 is MNHEY and CDR2 SVGAGI. The CDR3 protein is CASSSATLMNTEAFF. The CDR3, as DNA: TGTGCCAGCAGTTCCGCGACACTGATGAACACTGAAGCTTTCTTT.

In this sample, this clone turned up a few times. This chain joins TRBV7-2 and TRBJ2-2, with D tentatively TRBD2 (6 bases). The ends were cut back, 6 bases at V and 4 bases at J, with 15 bases in the middle. The CDR3 spans 15 residues. The germline gives CDR1 SGHTA, CDR2 FQGNSA. This chain's CDR3 is CASRPALGGTGELFF. The CDR3 DNA follows: TGTGCCAGCAGGCCAGCGCTGGGGGGCACCGGGGAGCTGTTTTTT.

This chain connects TRBV29-1 to TRBJ2-7, with D tentatively TRBD1 (6 bases). The V gene lost 0 bases and the J gene lost 0 bases, with 12 bases spanning the gap. From germline, CDR1 is SQVTM and CDR2 ANQGSEA. The CDR3 covers 15 residues. CDR3 sequence reads: CSVEDKTGYSYEQYF. In nucleotides, the CDR3 is TGCAGCGTTGAAGATAAAACAGGGTACTCCTACGAGCAGTACTTC.

The chain combines TRBV13 with TRBJ2-7, with 7 bases aligning to TRBD1. Germline V CDR1 and CDR2: PRHDT, FYEKMQ (reference sequence). The CDR3 totals 14 residues. Unmatched junction bases numbered 5, after V lost 0 bases and J lost 6 bases. The CDR3 bases are TGTGCCAGCAGCTTAGGAGTAACAGGGGTCGAGCAGTACTTC. This gives the protein CASSLGVTGVEQYF.

The V gene is TRBV28, the J gene TRBJ2-1; the match to TRBD2 covers 13 bases. Germline V CDR1 and CDR2: MDHEN, SYDVKM. This CDR3 spans 16 amino acids. The J segment lost 6 bases and the V segment lost 6 bases, leaving 8 bases of the junction unmatched. The CDR3 sequence: CASSPRLAGGINEQFF. The CDR3 DNA sequence: TGTGCCAGCAGCCCCAGACTAGCGGGAGGAATCAATGAGCAGTTCTTC.

In regard to this clone: The sample has other DNA sequences that encode this CDR3 too. The chain combines TRBV7-9 with TRBJ1-1; a possible D gene is TRBD1 (6 bases). The CDR3 extends over 14 amino acids. Germline CDR1 SEHNR, CDR2 FQNEAQ (reference sequence). Trimming left V 5 bases short and J 4 bases short, with 14 bases between. CDR3 region: CASSLGGLGTEAFF. In DNA, the CDR3 is TGTGCCAGCAGCCTAGGGGGGCTGGGCACTGAAGCTTTCTTT.

The rearrangement links TRBV19 to TRBJ2-1, with D hard to call. Trimming took 5 bases from V and 3 from J, leaving 14 bases between them. Germline V lookup: CDR1 LNHDA, CDR2 SQIVND (reference sequence). The CDR3 is made up of 15 amino acids. The CDR3 region is CASSPATDDYNEQFF. CDR3 sequence (DNA): TGTGCCAGTAGTCCAGCGACGGATGACTACAATGAGCAGTTCTTC.

The chain has TRBV4-3 and TRBJ2-2, with TRBD1 matching 9 bases. Trimming cost V 0 bases and J 7 bases; bases outside gene matches: 6. CDR1 LGHNA and CDR2 YSLEER come from the germline V gene. The CDR3 has 16 amino acids. The CDR3 is CASSQEGQGLGGELFF. CDR3 DNA sequence: TGCGCCAGCAGCCAAGAAGGACAGGGGTTAGGCGGGGAGCTGTTTTTT.